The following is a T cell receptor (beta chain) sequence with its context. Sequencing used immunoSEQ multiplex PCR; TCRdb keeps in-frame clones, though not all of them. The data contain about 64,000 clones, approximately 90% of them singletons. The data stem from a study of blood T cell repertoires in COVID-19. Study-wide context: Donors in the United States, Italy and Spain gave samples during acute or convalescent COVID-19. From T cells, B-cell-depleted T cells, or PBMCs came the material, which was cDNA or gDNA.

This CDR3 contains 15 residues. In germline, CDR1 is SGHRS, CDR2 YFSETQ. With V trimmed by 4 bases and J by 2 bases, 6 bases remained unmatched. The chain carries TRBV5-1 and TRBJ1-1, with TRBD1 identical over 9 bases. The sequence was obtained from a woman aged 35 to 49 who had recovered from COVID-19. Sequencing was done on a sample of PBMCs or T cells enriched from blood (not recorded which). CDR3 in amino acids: CASSPDRGVNTEAFF. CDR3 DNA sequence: TGCGCCAGCAGCCCGGACAGGGGAGTTAACACTGAAGCTTTCTTT.